A single sample gave rise to the 32 T cell receptor beta chains below, sequenced in a study of OX40 agonist ivuxolimab in advanced cancers. Repertoires were generated with immunoSEQ multiplex PCR, while TCRdb's copy carries only in-frame clones and drops some. The sample lists 40,000 to 50,000 clones, around 92% occurring once. The material was CD4+ or CD8+ T cells sorted from blood, obtained in a trial of the OX40 agonist ivuxolimab. All receptors derive from an adult with an advanced solid tumor such as melanoma, head and neck, liver or kidney cancer.

CDR3 sequence (DNA): TGTGCCAGCTCACCGGGACAGGGCCCGAGGGGATACGAGCAGTACTTC. Protein product: CASSPGQGPRGYEQYF. The chain carries TRBV18 and TRBJ2-7; 9 nucleotides agree with TRBD1. CDR1 is KGHSH, CDR2 LQKENI, per germline. The V gene end was trimmed by 3 bases and the J gene end by 4 bases; junction bases not matched to a gene: 10. The CDR3 runs to 16 residues.

The V and J genes are TRBV9 and TRBJ2-3, with TRBD2 matching 13 bases. Germline V gene lookup returns CDR1 SGDLS and CDR2 YYNGEE. V was pared by 6 bases and J by 8 bases, with 12 bases of the junction left unmatched. This CDR3 is 16 amino acids long. The CDR3 nucleotides read TGTGCCAGCACCCAGGGACTAGCGGGGCTAGAGCGTACGCAGTATTTT. Its protein is CASTQGLAGLERTQYF.

The V call is TRBV28, the J call TRBJ1-4; D possibly corresponds to TRBD1 (5 bases). Per the germline V gene, CDR1 is MDHEN and CDR2 is SYDVKM. The CDR3 contains 15 residues. V lost 3 bases and J lost 8, with 16 bases in between. This CDR3 reads CASSFLQVGGEKLFF. DNA for the CDR3: TGTGCCAGCAGTTTCCTACAGGTGGGGGGAGAAAAACTGTTTTTT.

CDR3 in DNA: TGCGCCAGCAGCCCTAAGCCGGCCCGACAGGGGGCGCTCCTCGAGCAGTTCTTC. Protein sequence: CASSPKPARQGALLEQFF. The chain uses TRBV4-3 and TRBJ2-1, with 10 bases aligning to TRBD1. The CDR3 consists of 18 residues. CDR1 and CDR2 (germline): LGHNA, YSLEER. Losses at the gene ends were 4 bases for V and 10 bases for J; bases not matched to a gene: 19.

This chain joins TRBV5-1 and TRBJ2-5, with 10 bases identical to TRBD2. CDR1 SGHRS and CDR2 YFSETQ come from the germline V gene. The CDR3 contains 14 residues. V lost 2 bases to trimming and J lost 5 bases; unmatched junction nucleotides: 3. CDR3 in amino acids: CASSFGTSEETQYF. For the CDR3, the DNA is TGCGCCAGCAGCTTTGGGACTAGCGAGGAGACCCAGTACTTC.

V and J are TRBV7-2 and TRBJ1-3; D not resolved. Germline V CDR1 and CDR2: SGHTA, FQGNSA. Between the trimmed V and J ends, which lost 5 bases and 4 bases, there was a span of 15 bases. This CDR3 region has 15 residues. CDR3: CASSEGHGSGNTIYF. Written as DNA, the CDR3 is TGTGCCAGCAGCGAAGGTCATGGGAGCGGAAACACCATATATTTT.

The rearrangement links TRBV7-3 to TRBJ2-5, with 8 bases aligning to TRBD2. The ends lost 6 bases at V and 3 bases at J; junction bases unmatched: 3. CDR1 is SGHTA, CDR2 FQGTGA, per germline. The CDR3 runs to 13 residues. CDR3 protein: CASSYGGEETQYF. The CDR3 DNA follows: TGTGCCAGCAGTTACGGGGGGGAAGAGACCCAGTACTTC.

The V and J genes are TRBV5-1 and TRBJ1-1; 7 nucleotides agree with TRBD1. Germline V lookup: CDR1 SGHRS, CDR2 YFSETQ. The ends lost 2 bases at V and 4 bases at J; junction bases unmatched: 8. This CDR3 is 15 amino acids long. As DNA, the CDR3 is TGCGCCAGCAGCTTCGGACAGGAGGGTGCCACTGAAGCTTTCTTT. It codes for CASSFGQEGATEAFF.

The J gene is TRBJ1-5, the V gene TRBV9; 9 bases agree with TRBD1. V was pared by 4 bases and J by 3 bases, with 5 bases of the junction left unmatched. The CDR3 is made up of 15 amino acids. In germline, CDR1 is SGDLS, CDR2 YYNGEE. CDR3 sequence reads: CASSPRTGDNQPQHF. The CDR3 coding sequence is TGTGCCAGCAGCCCTCGGACAGGGGACAATCAGCCCCAGCATTTT.

The genes are TRBV10-3 and TRBJ1-2; D not resolved. The CDR3 totals 11 residues. Germline CDR1 ENHRY, CDR2 SYGVKD. V was trimmed by 6 bases and J by 7 bases, leaving 9 bases between them. The CDR3 DNA follows: TGTGCCATCAGGGCCCTTGGTGGCTACACCTTC. It yields the protein CAIRALGGYTF.

The J gene is TRBJ1-1, the V gene TRBV27; D possibly corresponds to TRBD1 (5 bases). V dropped 2 bases and J dropped 5 bases, with 18 bases sitting between them. Germline values: CDR1 MNHEY, CDR2 SMNVEV (reference sequence). The length of the CDR3 is 16 residues. CDR3: CASSLRTGTPGTEAFF. CDR3 DNA: TGTGCCAGCAGTTTACGTACCGGGACGCCCGGGACTGAAGCTTTCTTT.

V is TRBV30 and J is TRBJ1-6; tentative D call: TRBD1 (5 bases). Germline loops: CDR1 GTSNPN, CDR2 SVGIG (reference sequence). The CDR3 is made up of 15 amino acids. The V and J ends lost 2 bases and 10 bases respectively, with 18 bases between them. CDR3 bases: TGTGCCTGGAGTCTAGACAGCCGTTTTGGGTCACCCCTCCACTTT. Its protein is CAWSLDSRFGSPLHF.

This rearrangement joins TRBV5-1 to TRBJ2-7; D is undetermined. The CDR3 contains 13 residues. V was cut by 5 bases and J by 1 base, with 10 bases left in between. Germline V gives CDR1 SGHRS, CDR2 YFSETQ. The CDR3 reads CASSFDLSYEQYF. DNA of the CDR3: TGCGCCAGCAGTTTTGACCTTTCCTACGAGCAGTACTTC.

The chain uses TRBV4-3 and TRBJ2-7; D call uncertain. The CDR3 spans 14 residues. The V end lost 0 bases, the J end lost 0 bases, and 6 bases lay between the germline ends. CDR1 and CDR2 from the germline V gene are LGHNA and YSLEER. CDR3 protein: CASSQEINSYEQYF. The CDR3 region has the DNA TGCGCCAGCAGCCAAGAAATCAACTCCTACGAGCAGTACTTC.

The CDR3, as DNA: TGTGCCAGCAGCCCAGAGAGTTTCGGGGCCCAGCATTTT. This encodes CASSPESFGAQHF. This chain joins TRBV7-8 and TRBJ1-5; the D is unclear. Trimming took 5 bases from V and 11 from J, leaving 16 bases between them. CDR1 and CDR2 from the germline V gene are SGHVS and FQNEAQ. This CDR3 comprises 13 residues.

This rearrangement joins TRBV5-1 to TRBJ1-3, with a weak D call TRBD1 (6 bases). CDR3 size: 16 residues. V gave up 7 bases and J gave up 2 bases, with 19 bases separating them. CDR1 SGHRS and CDR2 YFSETQ come from the germline V gene. In DNA, the CDR3 is TGCGCCAGCGCACCGGACAGAAGGTCTACTGGAAACACCATATATTTT. It encodes CASAPDRRSTGNTIYF.

The V call is TRBV5-1, the J call TRBJ1-1; the match to TRBD1 covers 8 bases. The CDR3 runs to 14 residues. Looked up from germline, CDR1 is SGHRS and CDR2 is YFSETQ. Trimming took 4 bases from V and 5 from J; bases not matched to a gene: 7. The CDR3 spells CASSPDRVATEAFF. DNA for the CDR3: TGCGCCAGCAGCCCGGACAGGGTAGCTACTGAAGCTTTCTTT.

The chain couples TRBV9 to TRBJ2-7, with 8 bases matching TRBD2. CDR3 length equals 22 residues. Trimming at V came to 4 bases and at J to 1 base, leaving 28 bases not matched to a gene. Germline values: CDR1 SGDLS, CDR2 YYNGEE. CDR3 in amino acids: CASSPRGSTGPLTGGVSYEQYF. The CDR3 coding sequence is TGTGCCAGCAGCCCGCGGGGTTCAACCGGGCCCCTAACCGGGGGGGTATCCTACGAGCAGTACTTC.

The chain has TRBV4-2 and TRBJ2-3; 10 bases line up with TRBD2. CDR1 is LGHNA, CDR2 YNFKEQ, per germline. The CDR3 length is 16 residues. V lost 2 bases, J lost 4 bases, and 6 bases stayed unmatched. The chain's CDR3 is CASSQTLAGRADTQYF. CDR3 DNA: TGTGCCAGCAGCCAAACACTAGCGGGAAGGGCAGATACGCAGTATTTT.

V gene TRBV19 combines with J gene TRBJ1-5, with a possible D match to TRBD1 (5 bases). Trimming took off 2 bases at V and 6 bases at J, with 29 bases between the two ends. The germline V gene has CDR1 LNHDA and CDR2 SQIVND (reference sequence). The CDR3 length is 20 residues. The CDR3 DNA reads TGTGCCAGTAGTATAAATTCCCAACGGGGGGGATGGATGTGGGGTCAGCCCCAGCATTTT. Amino acid sequence: CASSINSQRGGWMWGQPQHF.

V is TRBV30 and J is TRBJ2-7; D is uncertain. Trimming removed 1 base from V and 0 bases from J, with 7 bases in between. The CDR3 consists of 13 residues. Germline CDR1 reads GTSNPN; CDR2 reads SVGIG (reference sequence). The CDR3 DNA sequence: TGTGCCTGGAGTGGGGGATCCTCCTACGAGCAGTACTTC. Translated, it gives CAWSGGSSYEQYF.

The rearrangement uses TRBV18 and TRBJ1-2; D gene unclear. The germline V gene has CDR1 KGHSH and CDR2 LQKENI. The CDR3 consists of 12 residues. V shed 6 bases and J shed 4 bases, with 9 bases lying between them. Here the CDR3 reads CASSAPSYGYTF. CDR3 DNA sequence: TGTGCCAGCTCCGCGCCGAGCTATGGCTACACCTTC.

The CDR3 region has the DNA TGTGCCAGTAGTCGATTATGGCCCAGGGGTGAAAAACTGTTTTTT. This sequence encodes CASSRLWPRGEKLFF. The chain carries TRBV19 and TRBJ1-4; D perhaps matches TRBD1 (6 bases). The CDR3 covers 15 residues. Trimming took 5 bases from V and 7 from J, leaving 17 bases between them. Germline V lookup: CDR1 LNHDA, CDR2 SQIVND (reference sequence).

The chain carries TRBV7-8 and TRBJ2-3; 8 bases agree with TRBD1. With V trimmed by 5 bases and J by 10 bases, 11 bases remained unmatched. Germline loops: CDR1 SGHVS, CDR2 FQNEAQ. This CDR3 region has 14 residues. The CDR3 bases are TGTGCCAGCAGCGAAATCACCAGGGGGCAATCGCAGTATTTT. As protein: CASSEITRGQSQYF.

About this clone itself: Other DNA sequences in the sample encode the same CDR3. CDR3 amino acids: CASSLGPDTQYF. The CDR3 region has the DNA TGTGCCAGCAGCTTAGGACCCGATACGCAGTATTTT. The chain uses TRBV7-2 and TRBJ2-3; D gene ambiguous. This CDR3 has 12 amino acids. The V gene lost 1 base and the J gene lost 6 bases, with 5 bases spanning the gap. Looked up from germline, CDR1 is SGHTA and CDR2 is FQGNSA.

The genes are TRBV5-1 and TRBJ1-3, with D perhaps TRBD1 (5 bases). The length of the CDR3 is 15 residues. CDR1 and CDR2 (germline): SGHRS, YFSETQ. Trimming took 4 bases from V and 7 from J, leaving 18 bases between them. The chain's CDR3 is CASSVGPGPDNTIYF. The CDR3, as DNA: TGCGCCAGCAGCGTGGGGCCGGGACCGGATAACACCATATATTTT. Full variable domain (outside the CDR3, taken from reference TRBV5-1 and TRBJ1-3): KAGVTQTPRYLIKTRGQQVTLSCSPISGHRSVSWYQQTPGQGLQFLFEYFSETQRNKGNFPGRFSGRQFSNSRSEMNVSTLELGDSALYLCASSVGPGPDNTIYFGEGSWLTVV.

The genes are TRBV9 and TRBJ1-2, with D maybe TRBD1 (5 bases). With 3 bases removed from V and 4 bases from J, the gap between germline ends came to 16 bases. CDR3 length equals 15 residues. Germline-derived CDR1 and CDR2 are SGDLS and YYNGEE. The CDR3 loop reads CASSAGGSGRYGYTF. For the CDR3, the DNA is TGTGCCAGCAGCGCCGGAGGCTCGGGACGCTATGGCTACACCTTC.

The table lists this clone with a count of one. The V and J genes are TRBV5-4 and TRBJ2-2; 13 positions agree with TRBD2. V lost 3 bases, J lost 4 bases, and 3 bases stayed unmatched. The CDR3 is 16 amino acids. The germline gives CDR1 SGHNT, CDR2 YYREEE (reference sequence). The CDR3 nucleotides read TGTGCCAGCAGCTCCGGACTAGCGGGGGCCACCGGGGAGCTGTTTTTT. Translated: CASSSGLAGATGELFF.

The chain is built from TRBV11-3 and TRBJ2-3, with a weak D call TRBD1 (5 bases). V was trimmed by 0 bases and J by 3 bases, leaving 7 bases between them. In germline, CDR1 is SGHNT, CDR2 YENEEA. This CDR3 comprises 14 residues. The CDR3 sequence: CASSLDRVTDTQYF. The CDR3 DNA follows: TGTGCCAGCAGCTTAGACAGGGTGACAGATACGCAGTATTTT.

The chain is built from TRBV30 and TRBJ2-3, with 7 positions matching TRBD2. Trimming took 1 base from V and 0 from J; bases not matched to a gene: 1. There are 14 residues in the CDR3. The germline CDR1 and CDR2 sequences are GTSNPN and SVGIG (reference sequence). CDR3 coding DNA: TGTGCCTGGAGTGGGGGGGGTAGCACAGATACGCAGTATTTT. Protein product: CAWSGGGSTDTQYF. Full variable domain (remainder filled in from reference TRBV30 and TRBJ2-3): SQTIHQWPATLVQPVGSPLSLECTVEGTSNPNLYWYRQAAGRGLQLLFYSVGIGQISSEVPQNLSASRPQDRQFILSSKKLLLSDSGFYLCAWSGGGSTDTQYFGPGTRLTVL.

The chain joins TRBV7-3 to TRBJ1-5; TRBD1 agrees at 7 bases. The CDR3 totals 15 residues. The germline V gene encodes CDR1 SGHTA and CDR2 FQGTGA. Trimming took 4 bases from V and 5 from J; bases not matched to a gene: 8. CDR3: CASSSPRGFDQPQHF. Here the CDR3 DNA reads TGTGCCAGCAGCTCCCCCAGGGGGTTTGATCAGCCCCAGCATTTT. Drawing the rest from reference TRBV7-3 and TRBJ1-5, the complete variable domain is GAGVSQTPSNKVTEKGKYVELRCDPISGHTALYWYRQSLGQGPEFLIYFQGTGAADDSGLPNDRFFAVRPEGSVSTLKIQRTERGDSAVYLCASSSPRGFDQPQHFGDGTRLSIL.

The count of this clone is one. The V call is TRBV7-2, the J call TRBJ2-2; the D gene could be TRBD1 or TRBD2 (5 bases each). Germline assignment: CDR1 SGHTA and CDR2 FQGNSA. V shed 3 bases and J shed 9 bases, with 8 bases lying between them. CDR3 length: 12 amino acids. This CDR3 is CASSFQGRELFF. CDR3 bases: TGTGCCAGCAGCTTCCAGGGACGGGAGCTGTTTTTT.